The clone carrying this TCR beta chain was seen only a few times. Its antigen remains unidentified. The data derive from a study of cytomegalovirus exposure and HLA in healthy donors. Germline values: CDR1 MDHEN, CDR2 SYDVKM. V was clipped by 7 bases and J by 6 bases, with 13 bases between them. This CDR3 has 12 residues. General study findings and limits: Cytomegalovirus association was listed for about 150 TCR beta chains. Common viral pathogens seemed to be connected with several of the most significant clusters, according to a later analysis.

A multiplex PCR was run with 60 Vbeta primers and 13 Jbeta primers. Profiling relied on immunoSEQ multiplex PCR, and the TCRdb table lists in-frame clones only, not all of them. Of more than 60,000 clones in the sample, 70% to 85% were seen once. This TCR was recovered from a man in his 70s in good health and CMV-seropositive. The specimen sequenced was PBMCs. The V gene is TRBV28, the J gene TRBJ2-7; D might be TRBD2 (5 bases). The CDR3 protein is CASTEGGFEQYF. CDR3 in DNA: TGTGCCAGCACCGAGGGTGGGTTCGAGCAGTACTTC. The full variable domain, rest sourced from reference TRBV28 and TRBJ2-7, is DVKVTQSSRYLVKRTGEKVFLECVQDMDHENMFWYRQDPGLGLRLIYFSYDVKMKEKGDIPEGYSVSREKKERFSLILESASTNQTSMYLCASTEGGFEQYFGPGTRLTVT.